The clone carrying this TCR beta chain turned up a few times. The data originate from a study of cytomegalovirus exposure and HLA in healthy donors. PCR was performed using 60 Vbeta and 13 Jbeta primers. The repertoire was sequenced with immunoSEQ multiplex PCR; TCRdb's copy has only in-frame clones and lacks some. The repertoire holds about 130,000 clones, with roughly a tenth as singletons. V lost 5 bases and J lost 9; bases outside the gene matches: 4. This CDR3 is 12 amino acids long. Germline V gives CDR1 SEHNR, CDR2 FQNEAQ (reference sequence). This TCR was recovered from a woman between 18 and 29 years old in good health and CMV-seropositive. Sequencing was performed on PBMCs. The chain employs TRBV7-9 and TRBJ2-1; 7 nucleotides align to TRBD1. The CDR3 loop is CASSRTGVEQFF. In DNA, the CDR3 is TGTGCCAGCAGCCGGACAGGTGTTGAGCAGTTCTTC.